The clone carrying this TCR beta chain has only one observation. Use of 60 Vbeta and 13 Jbeta primers characterized the PCR. The repertoire was sequenced with immunoSEQ multiplex PCR; TCRdb's copy has only in-frame clones and lacks some. This table holds approximately 120,000 clones, 73% found once. Deletions cut 1 base from V and 2 bases from J, with 12 bases between. The CDR3 loop spans 15 amino acids. The germline V gene encodes CDR1 MGHDK and CDR2 SYGVNS. These data are taken from a study of cytomegalovirus exposure and HLA in healthy donors. This receptor was taken from a man aged 40-50 years in good health and CMV-seronegative. Material: PBMCs. The chain carries TRBV25-1 and TRBJ2-7; tentatively, D is TRBD1 (6 bases). The DNA for the CDR3 is TGTGCCAGCAGTGAATCCCAGACAGGCCCCTACGAGCAGTACTTC. It specifies CASSESQTGPYEQYF.